This TCR beta chain was sequenced in a study of tumor-infiltrating lymphocytes in primary liver carcinoma (TCRdb year 2017). A note on the overall study: Of the five patients, three men and two women aged 30 to 69 years, four had hepatocellular carcinoma and one had combined HCC and intrahepatic cholangiocarcinoma. The five patients had tumors staged T1-T3 N0M0, with maximum diameters ranging from about 4.2 to 11 cm. Roughly 3.5 to 7.5 million productive TCRbeta reads were obtained per sample, and no significant difference in read depth was found between tissue types. The study combined TCRbeta repertoire sequencing, expression microarrays and whole-exome sequencing across five regions of each liver tumor, with adjacent normal tissue and blood. A total of 35 or so specimens from 5 patients went through TCRbeta repertoire sequencing, namely 25 tumor regions, 5 adjacent noncancerous liver tissues and 5 peripheral blood samples. To link TCRbeta repertoire diversity to the local molecular phenotype, the approximately 26 tumor region samples were profiled with Agilent mRNA microarrays. High reproducibility was observed for the technical replicate repertoires, with mean shared-clone rates approximately 0.9 and correlation coefficients above 0.95.

Paper-wide results and their limitations: Repertoire overlap was found to be higher between tumor regions (mean around 35%) than between tumor-adjacent (around 17%) or tumor-blood (about 14%) pairs, consistent with antigen-driven expansion. Only five or six patients were included in the study, and the authors note that the findings should be validated in a larger study. Only roughly 7-24% of top clones appeared in all five regions of a tumor, which suggests that tumor-infiltrating T cells are spatially heterogeneous. The top 250 clones accounted for a significantly greater share of the repertoire in tumors than in blood (p = 0.039). Only the TCR beta chain was sequenced, which likely underestimates true repertoire diversity because unpaired alpha chains were not captured. Because the samples were bulk and unsorted, CD4+ and CD8+ T cell repertoires could not be compared.

This clonotype came up once. This receptor's antigen is unknown. An end of the junction differs from the germline gene, which may be a read error. TCRbeta-specific cDNA was reverse-transcribed from roughly 500 ng total RNA using a constant-region primer and ProtoScript II reverse transcriptase. Construction of the TCRbeta libraries relied on three nested rounds of multiplex PCR, following a slightly modified ARM-PCR procedure. Each of the first two PCR rounds ran for approximately 10 cycles and used multiplex TRBV1-TRBV30 forward primers together with a Cbeta reverse primer. A final 25-cycle PCR with Deep VentR polymerase added sample barcodes and Illumina adapters. Amplicons of 200-500 bp were gel-purified with a QIAquick gel extraction kit before sequencing. TCRbeta amplicons were sequenced on an Illumina HiSeq 2500 with 250-bp paired-end reads. Turning to the authors' computational methods: To recover full CDR3 sequences, reads were quality-trimmed using Trimmomatic v0.33 and paired reads were then merged using FLASH v1.2.11. MiGEC v1.2.1b assigned V, D and J germline segments to the rearranged TCRbeta sequences. Clonotype statistics, along with Shannon-Wiener diversity indices, were calculated using VDJtools v1.0.0. To cut down on sampling bias, every analysis after diversity analysis relied on just the 250 most abundant clonotypes from each sample. TCRdb itself trimmed the public reads at Q25 with fastp, ran MiXCR and retained productive beta chains. Entries that share a CDR3 protein sequence are merged under the most common genes and DNA. The V and J calls and clone size are TCRdb's, not the authors'. For this sample the table gives fewer than 200,000 distinct CDR3 sequences, of which about 82% were detected only once. 15% to 20% of the sample is in the top ten clones.

There are 14 amino acids in the CDR3, from cysteine to phenylalanine inclusive. Only the CDR3 DNA stays, 42 bases, in frame from base 1. Without any cell sorting, total RNA and DNA were extracted together from about 19-30 mg of bulk tissue using the AllPrep DNA/RNA mini kit. Between late 2015 and early 2016, roughly 5 patients in China with histopathologically diagnosed primary liver carcinoma had their tumors surgically resected. Chronic HBV infection was present in the patients, and the patients were treatment-naive at sampling. Five spatially separated regions were sampled per tumor: superior, inferior, left-lateral and right-lateral poles, plus the tumor centre. More than 80% viable tumor cells were found by histology in every tumor sample. Fresh tumor and adjacent tissue pieces were bisected, with one half stored in RNAlater at -80 degrees C and the other half sent for histology.

This clonotype originated in a man aged 40-55 years with primary liver carcinoma and hepatitis B virus infection. This chain is built from TRBV12-3 or TRBV12-4 and TRBJ1-1; the D gene identity is not certain. The sequencing sample was made of tumor tissue from primary liver carcinoma. The CDR3 protein: CASSSYDANTEALF. DNA sequence: TGTGCCAGCAGCTCTTACGATGCGAACACTGAAGCTTTATTT.